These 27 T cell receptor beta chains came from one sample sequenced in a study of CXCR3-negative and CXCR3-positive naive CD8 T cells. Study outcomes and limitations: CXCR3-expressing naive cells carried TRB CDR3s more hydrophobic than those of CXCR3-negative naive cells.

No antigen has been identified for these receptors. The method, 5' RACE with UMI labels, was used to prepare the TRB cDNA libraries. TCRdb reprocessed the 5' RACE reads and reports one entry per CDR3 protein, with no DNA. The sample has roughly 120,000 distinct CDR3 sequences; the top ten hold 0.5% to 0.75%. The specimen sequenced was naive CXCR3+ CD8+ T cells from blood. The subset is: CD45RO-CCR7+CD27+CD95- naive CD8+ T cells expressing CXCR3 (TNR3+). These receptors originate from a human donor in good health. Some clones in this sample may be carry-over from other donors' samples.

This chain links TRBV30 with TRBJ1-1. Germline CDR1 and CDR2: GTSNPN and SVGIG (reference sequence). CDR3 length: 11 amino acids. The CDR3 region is CAWKGNTEAFF.

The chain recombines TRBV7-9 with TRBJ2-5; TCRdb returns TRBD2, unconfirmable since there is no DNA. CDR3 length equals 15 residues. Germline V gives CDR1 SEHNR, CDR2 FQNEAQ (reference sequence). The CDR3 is CASSLPTRPQETQYF.

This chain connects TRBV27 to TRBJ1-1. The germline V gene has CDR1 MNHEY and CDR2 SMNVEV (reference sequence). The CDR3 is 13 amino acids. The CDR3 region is CASSLTQNTEAFF.

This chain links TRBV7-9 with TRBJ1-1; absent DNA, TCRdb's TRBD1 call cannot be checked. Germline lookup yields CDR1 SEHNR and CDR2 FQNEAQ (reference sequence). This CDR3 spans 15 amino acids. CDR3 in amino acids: CASSPGQGTLTEAFF.

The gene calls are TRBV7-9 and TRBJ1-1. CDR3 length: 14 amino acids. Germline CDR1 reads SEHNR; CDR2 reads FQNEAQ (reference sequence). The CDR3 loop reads CASSLDVLNTEAFF.

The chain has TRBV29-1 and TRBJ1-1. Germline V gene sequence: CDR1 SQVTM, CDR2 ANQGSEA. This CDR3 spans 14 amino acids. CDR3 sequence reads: CSVEDPLGTTEAFF.

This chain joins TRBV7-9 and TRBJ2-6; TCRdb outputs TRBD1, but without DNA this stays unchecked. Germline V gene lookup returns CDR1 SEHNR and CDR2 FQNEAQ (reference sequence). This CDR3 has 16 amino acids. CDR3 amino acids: CAGAPTIGPRANVLTF. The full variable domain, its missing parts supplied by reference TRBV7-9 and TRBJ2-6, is DTGVSQNPRHKITKRGQNVTFRCDPISEHNRLYWYRQTLGQGPEFLTYFQNEAQLEKSRLLSDRFSAERPKGSFSTLEIQRTEQGDSAMYLCAGAPTIGPRANVLTFGAGSRLTVL.

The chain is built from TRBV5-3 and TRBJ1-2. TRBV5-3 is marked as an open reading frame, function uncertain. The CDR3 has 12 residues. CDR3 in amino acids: CARTDPNYGYTF.

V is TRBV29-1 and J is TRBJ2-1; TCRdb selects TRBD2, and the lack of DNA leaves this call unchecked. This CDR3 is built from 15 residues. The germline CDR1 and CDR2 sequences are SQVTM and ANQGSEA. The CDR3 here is CSASGGPAQHNEQFF.

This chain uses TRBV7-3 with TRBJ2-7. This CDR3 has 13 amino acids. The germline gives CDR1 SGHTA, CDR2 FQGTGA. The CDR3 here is CASSQERSYEQYF. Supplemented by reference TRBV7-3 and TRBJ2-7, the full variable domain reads GAGVSQTPSNKVTEKGKYVELRCDPISGHTALYWYRQSLGQGPEFLIYFQGTGAADDSGLPNDRFFAVRPEGSVSTLKIQRTERGDSAVYLCASSQERSYEQYFGPGTRLTVT.

CDR3 amino acids: CASSILGLGSTDTQYF. This sequence joins TRBV12-3 or TRBV12-4 and TRBJ2-3. The CDR3 totals 16 residues.

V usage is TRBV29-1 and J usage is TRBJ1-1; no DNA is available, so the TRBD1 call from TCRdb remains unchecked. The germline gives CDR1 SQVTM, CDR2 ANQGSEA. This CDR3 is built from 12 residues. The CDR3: CSARQMNTEAFF. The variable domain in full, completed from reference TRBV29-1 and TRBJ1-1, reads SAVISQKPSRDICQRGTSLTIQCQVDSQVTMMFWYRQQPGQSLTLIATANQGSEATYESGFVIDKFPISRPNLTFSTLTVSNMSPEDSSIYLCSARQMNTEAFFGQGTRLTVV.

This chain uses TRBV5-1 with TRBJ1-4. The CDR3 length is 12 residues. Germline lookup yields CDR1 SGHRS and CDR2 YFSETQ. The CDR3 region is CASSPDLEKLFF. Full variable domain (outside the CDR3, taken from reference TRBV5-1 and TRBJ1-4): KAGVTQTPRYLIKTRGQQVTLSCSPISGHRSVSWYQQTPGQGLQFLFEYFSETQRNKGNFPGRFSGRQFSNSRSEMNVSTLELGDSALYLCASSPDLEKLFFGSGTQLSVL.

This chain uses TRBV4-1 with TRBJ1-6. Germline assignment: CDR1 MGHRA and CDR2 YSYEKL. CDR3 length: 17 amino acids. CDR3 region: CASSQDHHVSYNSPLHF.

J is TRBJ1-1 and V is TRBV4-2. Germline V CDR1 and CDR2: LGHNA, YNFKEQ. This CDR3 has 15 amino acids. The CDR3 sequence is CASSYERGGGTEAFF.

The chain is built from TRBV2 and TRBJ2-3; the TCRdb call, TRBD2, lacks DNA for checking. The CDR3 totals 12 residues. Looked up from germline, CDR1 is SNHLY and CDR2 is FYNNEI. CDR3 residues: CASSAPGLEQYF.

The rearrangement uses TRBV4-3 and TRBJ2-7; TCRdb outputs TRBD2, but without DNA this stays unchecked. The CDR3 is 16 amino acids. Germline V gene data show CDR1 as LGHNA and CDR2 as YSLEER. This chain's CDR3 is CASSQERAEDPYEQYF.

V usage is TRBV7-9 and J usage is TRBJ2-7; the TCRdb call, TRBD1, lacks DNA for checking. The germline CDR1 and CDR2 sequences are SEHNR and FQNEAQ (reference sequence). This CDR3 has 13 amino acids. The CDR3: CASSWNQGDEQYF.

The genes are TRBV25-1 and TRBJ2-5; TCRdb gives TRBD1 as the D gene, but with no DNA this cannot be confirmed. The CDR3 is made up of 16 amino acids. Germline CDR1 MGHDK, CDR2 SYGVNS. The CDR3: CASSEYETGGQETQYF.

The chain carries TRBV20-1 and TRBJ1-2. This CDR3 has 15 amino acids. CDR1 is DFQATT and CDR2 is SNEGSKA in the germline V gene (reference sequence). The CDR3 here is CSARDRAGPNYGYTF.

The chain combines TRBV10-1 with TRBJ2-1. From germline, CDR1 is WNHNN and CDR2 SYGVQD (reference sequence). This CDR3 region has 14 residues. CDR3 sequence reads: CASVEWDSGSEQFF.

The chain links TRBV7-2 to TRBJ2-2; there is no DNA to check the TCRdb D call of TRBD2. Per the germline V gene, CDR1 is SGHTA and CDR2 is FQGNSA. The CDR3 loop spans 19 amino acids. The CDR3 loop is CASSLAPGLAGDSTGELFF. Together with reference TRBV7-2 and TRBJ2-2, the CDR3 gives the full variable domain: GAGVSQSPSNKVTEKGKDVELRCDPISGHTALYWYRQSLGQGLEFLIYFQGNSAPDKSGLPSDRFSAERTGGSVSTLTIQRTQQEDSAVYLCASSLAPGLAGDSTGELFFGEGSRLTVL.

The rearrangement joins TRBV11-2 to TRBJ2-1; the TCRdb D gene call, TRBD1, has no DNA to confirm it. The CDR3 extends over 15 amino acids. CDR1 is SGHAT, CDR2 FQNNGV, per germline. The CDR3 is CASSLAPDSYNEQFF.

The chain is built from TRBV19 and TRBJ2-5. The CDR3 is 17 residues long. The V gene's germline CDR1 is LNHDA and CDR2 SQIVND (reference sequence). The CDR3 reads CASSNIKTSAIQETQYF.

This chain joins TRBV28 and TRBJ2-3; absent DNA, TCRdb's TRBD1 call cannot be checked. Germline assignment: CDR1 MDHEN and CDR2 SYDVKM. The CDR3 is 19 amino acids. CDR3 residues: CASSLLAPSWGSSTDTQYF. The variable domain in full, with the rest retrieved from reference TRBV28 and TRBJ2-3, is DVKVTQSSRYLVKRTGEKVFLECVQDMDHENMFWYRQDPGLGLRLIYFSYDVKMKEKGDIPEGYSVSREKKERFSLILESASTNQTSMYLCASSLLAPSWGSSTDTQYFGPGTRLTVL.

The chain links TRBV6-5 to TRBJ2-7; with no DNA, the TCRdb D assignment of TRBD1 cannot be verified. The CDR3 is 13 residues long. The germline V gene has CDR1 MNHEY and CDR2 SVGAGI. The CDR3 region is CASRSGQSYEQYF.

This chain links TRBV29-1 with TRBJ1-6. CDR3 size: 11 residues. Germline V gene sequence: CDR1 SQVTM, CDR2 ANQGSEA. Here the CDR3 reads CSVDNNSPLHF.